This passage covers 30 T cell receptor beta chains from one sample sequenced in a study of blood T cell repertoires in COVID-19 (dated by TCRdb to 2020 to 2021). The library was produced with the immunoSEQ multiplex PCR assay. TCRdb provides this immuneACCESS table in a form limited to in-frame rearrangements. Some clones are lacking; in checked studies, under half of them reflect an unresolved V gene, and why the rest are absent is not known. This sample comprises roughly 500,000 clones, 88% of them detected only once. In total, the top ten clones hold 8.3% of the sample. The sequencing sample was made of PBMCs or T cells enriched from blood (not recorded which). These receptors originate from a woman aged 55-70 years who had recovered from COVID-19.

This clone was seen just once. The chain employs TRBV6-1 and TRBJ2-1, with 9 bases fitting TRBD2. This CDR3 contains 16 residues. Germline V gene data show CDR1 as MNHNS and CDR2 as SASEGT. J was trimmed by 1 base and V by 4 bases; bases with no gene match: 5. CDR3 DNA sequence: TGTGCCAGCAGTGCCCCAGCGGGGGGTTCCTACAATGAGCAGTTCTTC. This encodes CASSAPAGGSYNEQFF.

This chain links TRBV5-5 with TRBJ2-7; the D gene is possibly TRBD2 (6 bases). This CDR3 is built from 13 residues. Germline CDR1 and CDR2: SGHKS and YYEKEE (reference sequence). The V end lost 4 bases, the J end lost 1 base, and 9 bases lay between the germline ends. DNA of the CDR3: TGTGCCAGCAGCCCGGCGGGGTCCTACGAGCAGTACTTC. Translated, it gives CASSPAGSYEQYF.

The DNA of the CDR3 is TGTGCCAGTGGGACAGGGGAGAAGGGGACTCGGCCCCAGCATTTT. This gives the protein CASGTGEKGTRPQHF. The chain links TRBV19 to TRBJ1-5, with 10 bases fitting TRBD1. CDR3 size: 15 residues. V lost 8 bases and J lost 9; bases outside the gene matches: 13. The germline gives CDR1 LNHDA, CDR2 SQIVND (reference sequence).

This CDR3 is CASRAVRQENSPLHF. CDR3 coding DNA: TGTGCCAGCAGGGCCGTCAGACAGGAGAATTCACCCCTCCACTTT. The chain combines TRBV2 with TRBJ1-6, with D possibly matching TRBD1 (6 bases). Germline V lookup: CDR1 SNHLY, CDR2 FYNNEI. The CDR3 contains 15 residues. Deletions cut 6 bases from V and 7 bases from J, with 16 bases between.

The chain employs TRBV9 and TRBJ1-6; D might be TRBD1 (5 bases). The germline V and J ends were trimmed by 1 base and 9 bases, with 11 bases remaining between them. CDR1 and CDR2 (germline): SGDLS, YYNGEE. The CDR3 contains 14 residues. Here the CDR3 reads CASSVRQGSSPLHF. The CDR3, as DNA: TGTGCCAGCAGCGTACGGCAGGGCAGTTCACCCCTCCACTTT.

The rearrangement uses TRBV7-9 and TRBJ2-3, with 8 bases lining up with TRBD2. This CDR3 has 16 residues. V dropped 0 bases and J dropped 3; count of bases not matched to a gene: 5. Per germline, CDR1 SEHNR and CDR2 FQNEAQ (reference sequence). The CDR3 coding sequence is TGTGCCAGCAGCTTAGCGGGAGTAGCGGGGACAGATACGCAGTATTTT. Residues: CASSLAGVAGTDTQYF.

The rearrangement links TRBV12-5 to TRBJ2-4, with 7 nucleotides matching TRBD1. The V gene end was trimmed by 5 bases and the J gene end by 2 bases; junction bases not matched to a gene: 9. CDR1 is LGHNT and CDR2 is FRNRAP in the germline V gene. This CDR3 has 16 amino acids. The CDR3 sequence: CASGPDRALTKNIQYF. CDR3 in DNA: TGTGCTAGTGGTCCCGACAGGGCCCTAACCAAAAACATTCAGTACTTC.

The chain has TRBV23-1 and TRBJ1-6; D gene uncertain. TRBV23-1 is assigned to the ORF class and has an uncertain function. CDR3 size: 14 residues. V was clipped by 5 bases and J by 9 bases, with 14 bases between them. The CDR3 DNA reads as TGCGCCAGCAGTTTTGGCAGGCACTCTTCACCCCTCCACTTT. Amino acids: CASSFGRHSSPLHF.

This clone was observed once. This chain uses TRBV19 with TRBJ1-2, with TRBD1 identical over 8 bases. This CDR3 contains 14 residues. Germline CDR1 reads LNHDA; CDR2 reads SQIVND (reference sequence). With V trimmed by 1 base and J by 6 bases, 4 bases remained unmatched. The CDR3 coding sequence is TGTGCCAGTAGTATAGGGACAGGGTATGATGGCTACACCTTC. Its protein product is CASSIGTGYDGYTF.

This chain links TRBV21-1 with TRBJ2-7; the table gives TRBD2 as D, unverified against the DNA. TRBV21-1 is a pseudogene. The CDR3 is 11 amino acids. In nucleotides, the CDR3 is TGTGCCAGCAGCAAGAGATGCGAGCAGTACTTC. Translation: CASSKRCEQYF.

The genes are TRBV2 and TRBJ1-3; 8 bases align to TRBD1. Per the germline V gene, CDR1 is SNHLY and CDR2 is FYNNEI. Trimming at V came to 5 bases and at J to 4 bases, leaving 4 bases not matched to a gene. The CDR3 runs 14 residues. CDR3 sequence (DNA): TGTGCCAGCAGTCGACAGGGGAACGGAAACACCATATATTTT. Translation: CASSRQGNGNTIYF.

This chain joins TRBV19 and TRBJ1-2; 8 bases are a match to TRBD1. Unmatched junction bases numbered 13, after V lost 5 bases and J lost 2 bases. Germline V gene lookup returns CDR1 LNHDA and CDR2 SQIVND (reference sequence). The CDR3 totals 17 residues. Here the CDR3 reads CASSSGTGQGPNYGYTF. CDR3 DNA sequence: TGTGCCAGTAGTTCCGGGACAGGACAGGGACCCAACTATGGCTACACCTTC.

V is TRBV24-1 and J is TRBJ2-2; 8 nucleotides align to TRBD1. The CDR3 contains 15 residues. The germline gives CDR1 KGHDR, CDR2 SFDVKD. J gave up 5 bases and V 3 bases, and 4 bases lay outside the gene matches. As DNA, the CDR3 is TGTGCCACCAGTGATACAAGACAGGGGACCGGGGAGCTGTTTTTT. It encodes CATSDTRQGTGELFF.

The chain joins TRBV27 to TRBJ1-2; TRBD1 matches at 11 bases. The CDR3 extends over 16 amino acids. Germline values: CDR1 MNHEY, CDR2 SMNVEV (reference sequence). V shed 5 bases, J shed 8 bases, and the junction held 13 bases outside the gene matches. CDR3 nucleotides: TGTGCCAGCAGTCCTCAATTGGGACAGGGGGGGAAGGGCTACACCTTC. Its protein product is CASSPQLGQGGKGYTF.

This clone was seen once. The chain recombines TRBV24-1 with TRBJ2-2; 7 bases are a match to TRBD1. With 3 bases clipped from V and 5 bases from J, the junction kept 2 bases outside the gene matches. CDR3 length equals 14 residues. Germline lookup yields CDR1 KGHDR and CDR2 SFDVKD. The chain's CDR3 is CATSDLRGTGELFF. CDR3 bases: TGTGCCACCAGTGATCTCAGGGGGACCGGGGAGCTGTTTTTT.

The chain couples TRBV29-1 to TRBJ2-7; TRBD1 aligns across 7 bases. The ends lost 4 bases at V and 4 bases at J; junction bases unmatched: 1. The V gene's germline CDR1 is SQVTM and CDR2 ANQGSEA. The CDR3 spans 11 residues. The DNA of the CDR3 is TGCAGCGTTGCACAGGGGTACGAGCAGTACTTC. Encoded protein: CSVAQGYEQYF.

The gene calls are TRBV30 and TRBJ1-5; 9 bases are shared with TRBD1. With V trimmed by 5 bases and J by 3 bases, 2 bases remained unmatched. CDR1 is GTSNPN and CDR2 is SVGIG in the germline V gene (reference sequence). The CDR3 runs to 13 residues. DNA of the CDR3: TGTGCCTGGGGGACAGGGTTCAATCAGCCCCAGCATTTT. It specifies CAWGTGFNQPQHF.

This chain uses TRBV7-5 with TRBJ1-2; TRBD1 reflects the table's D call only, with no check against the DNA. TRBV7-5 is a documented pseudogene. This CDR3 spans 12 amino acids. The CDR3 nucleotides are TGTGCCAGAAGCTTCAGGGTTTCTGGCTACACCTTC. It is translated as CARSFRVSGYTF.

The J gene is TRBJ1-2, the V gene TRBV19; tentatively, D is TRBD1 (6 bases). Germline CDR1 is LNHDA and CDR2 is SQIVND (reference sequence). The CDR3 spans 12 residues. Trimming pared 7 bases from V and 7 bases from J, leaving 13 bases between. DNA of the CDR3: TGTGCCAGTAATTCAGGGGCTGGTGGCTACACCTTC. This translates into CASNSGAGGYTF. Together with reference TRBV19 and TRBJ1-2, the CDR3 gives the full variable domain: DGGITQSPKYLFRKEGQNVTLSCEQNLNHDAMYWYRQDPGQGLRLIYYSQIVNDFQKGDIAEGYSVSREKKESFPLTVTSAQKNPTAFYLCASNSGAGGYTFGSGTRLTVV.

V and J are TRBV5-8 and TRBJ1-2; maybe TRBD1 (5 bases). There are 15 residues in the CDR3. V lost 4 bases to trimming and J lost 4 bases, with 17 bases between them. Germline V CDR1 and CDR2: SGHTS, YDEGEE. The chain's CDR3 is CASSRQSYGIYGYTF. CDR3 DNA sequence: TGTGCCAGCAGCAGACAGTCCTACGGCATCTATGGCTACACCTTC.

This chain uses TRBV9 with TRBJ1-1; D is possibly TRBD1 (6 bases). Germline assignment: CDR1 SGDLS and CDR2 YYNGEE. V was pared by 4 bases and J by 4 bases, with 17 bases between. This CDR3 spans 15 amino acids. The CDR3 loop is CASSPRTVTGTEAFF. In DNA, the CDR3 is TGTGCCAGCAGCCCCCGGACAGTTACTGGCACTGAAGCTTTCTTT.

J is TRBJ2-5 and V is TRBV6-5, with D perhaps matching TRBD2 (5 bases). The V gene's germline CDR1 is MNHEY and CDR2 SVGAGI. V shed 6 bases and J shed 4 bases, with 12 bases lying between them. The CDR3 has 13 amino acids. The CDR3 DNA reads as TGTGCCAGCAGACGGACCCGGGGAGAGACCCAGTACTTC. Encoded protein: CASRRTRGETQYF.

This chain connects TRBV10-3 to TRBJ1-2; D not resolved. The length of the CDR3 is 19 residues. Trimming removed 0 bases at V and 2 bases at J, with 22 bases between. Germline V gene lookup returns CDR1 ENHRY and CDR2 SYGVKD. The CDR3: CAISESLVSERARNYGYTF. In DNA form, the CDR3 reads TGTGCCATCAGTGAGTCGTTGGTTTCGGAGAGGGCGCGGAACTATGGCTACACCTTC.

This clone was counted once. This rearrangement joins TRBV11-2 to TRBJ2-7; D is perhaps TRBD2 (5 bases). Germline V gives CDR1 SGHAT, CDR2 FQNNGV. The CDR3 has 14 amino acids. Trimming shortened V by 4 bases and J by 0 bases, and 10 bases separated the two germline ends. CDR3 in DNA: TGTGCCAGCAGCTCCGGACTTGTCTCCTACGAGCAGTACTTC. Translating gives CASSSGLVSYEQYF.

The J gene is TRBJ1-1, the V gene TRBV6-1; possible D gene TRBD1, 5 bases. Germline loops: CDR1 MNHNS, CDR2 SASEGT. This CDR3 has 12 residues. The germline V and J ends were trimmed by 3 bases and 11 bases, with 13 bases remaining between them. The CDR3 DNA reads as TGTGCCAGCAGTGATCAGGCTAGGGGTGCTTTCTTT. Translated, it gives CASSDQARGAFF.

As regards this clone: Other DNA sequences from this sample encode an identical CDR3 as well. J is TRBJ1-2 and V is TRBV2, with 7 bases lining up with TRBD1. This CDR3 spans 14 amino acids. Germline V lookup: CDR1 SNHLY, CDR2 FYNNEI. With 5 bases clipped from V and 3 bases from J, the junction kept 6 bases outside the gene matches. The CDR3 region has the DNA TGTGCCAGCAGTAGACAGGGAGCTGACTATGGCTACACCTTC. Translated, it gives CASSRQGADYGYTF.

The V gene is TRBV27, the J gene TRBJ2-3, with D possibly being TRBD1 (5 bases). CDR3 length: 15 amino acids. Germline V gene data show CDR1 as MNHEY and CDR2 as SMNVEV (reference sequence). V dropped 7 bases and J dropped 5 bases, with 19 bases sitting between them. This CDR3 reads CASTPVGSRGDTQYF. The CDR3 region has the DNA TGTGCCAGCACCCCGGTCGGCAGTAGGGGAGATACGCAGTATTTT.

As DNA, the CDR3 is TGTGCCAGCAGGATGACAGGGGGGATCACTGAAGCTTTCTTT. Translating it yields CASRMTGGITEAFF. The genes are TRBV27 and TRBJ1-1; 9 bases match TRBD1. CDR1 MNHEY and CDR2 SMNVEV come from the germline V gene (reference sequence). V lost 6 bases to trimming and J lost 4 bases; unmatched junction nucleotides: 6. The CDR3 extends over 14 amino acids.

This chain joins TRBV11-2 and TRBJ2-1; D gene uncertain. The germline V gene encodes CDR1 SGHAT and CDR2 FQNNGV. Trimming removed 1 base from V and 10 bases from J, with 5 bases in between. CDR3 size: 11 residues. CDR3 bases: TGTGCCAGCAGCTTAGGGGCAGAGCAGTTCTTC. This codes for CASSLGAEQFF.

The V call is TRBV9, the J call TRBJ2-2, with 13 bases aligning to TRBD2. CDR3 length equals 19 residues. Unmatched junction bases numbered 10, after V lost 4 bases and J lost 1 base. CDR1 is SGDLS and CDR2 is YYNGEE in the germline V gene. This CDR3 reads CASSHAPRLAGGNTGELFF. As DNA, the CDR3 is TGTGCCAGCAGCCATGCCCCCCGACTAGCGGGGGGGAACACCGGGGAGCTGTTTTTT.